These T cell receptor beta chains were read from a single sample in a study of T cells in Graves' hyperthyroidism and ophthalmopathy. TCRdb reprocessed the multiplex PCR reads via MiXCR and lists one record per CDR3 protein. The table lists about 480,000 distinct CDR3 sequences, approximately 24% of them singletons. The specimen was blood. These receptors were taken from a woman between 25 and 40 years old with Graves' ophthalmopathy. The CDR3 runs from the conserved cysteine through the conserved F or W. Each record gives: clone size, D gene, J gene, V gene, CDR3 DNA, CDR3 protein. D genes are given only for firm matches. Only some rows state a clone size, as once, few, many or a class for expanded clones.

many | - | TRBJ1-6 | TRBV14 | TGTGCCAGCAGCCAGCATGATTCACCCCTCCACTTT | CASSQHDSPLHF
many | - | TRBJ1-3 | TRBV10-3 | TGTGCCATCACCGTGGGGAACTCTGGAAACACCATATATTTT | CAITVGNSGNTIYF
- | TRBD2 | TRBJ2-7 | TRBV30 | TGTGCCTGGAGTGCGGGAGGGGACGAGCAGTACTTC | CAWSAGGDEQYF
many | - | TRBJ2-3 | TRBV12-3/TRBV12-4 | TGTGCCAGCAGTTTAAAGGGAGGGGGCCTCACAGATACGCAGTATTTT | CASSLKGGGLTDTQYF
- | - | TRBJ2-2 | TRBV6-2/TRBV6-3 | TGTGCCGTGTCTCTGCTGAACACCGGGGAGCTGTTTTTT | CAVSLLNTGELFF
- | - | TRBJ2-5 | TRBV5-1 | TGCGCCAGCAGCTTGGAACGGCCGGATCGAGAGACCCAGTACTTC | CASSLERPDRETQYF
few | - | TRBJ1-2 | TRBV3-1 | TGTGCCAGCAGTCCTACTTTAAAGGAAGGTGGCTACACCTTC | CASSPTLKEGGYTF
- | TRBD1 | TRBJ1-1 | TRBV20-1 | TGCAGTGCTAGAGATGGGACAGGGGGAGACACTGAAGCTTTCTTT | CSARDGTGGDTEAFF
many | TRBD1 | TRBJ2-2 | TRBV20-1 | TGCAGTGCGGACAGGGGCGGGTTAGCCGGGGAGCTGTTTTTT | CSADRGGLAGELFF
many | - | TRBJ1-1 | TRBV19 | TGTGCCAGTAGTGGGTGGCAGGGCTCGGGGGACACTGAAGCTTTCTTT | CASSGWQGSGDTEAFF
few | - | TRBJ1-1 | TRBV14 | TGTGCCAGCAGCCAACGGTGGGCAGGGCGGACTGAAGCTTTCTTT | CASSQRWAGRTEAFF
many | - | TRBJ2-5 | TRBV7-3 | TGTGCCAGCAGCAGGTTAGGACGGGAACAAGAGACCCAGTACTTC | CASSRLGREQETQYF
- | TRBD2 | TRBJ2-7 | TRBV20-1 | TGCAGTGCTAGTTTAGGCGGGAGAGTCTACGAGCAGTACTTC | CSASLGGRVYEQYF
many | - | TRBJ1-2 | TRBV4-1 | TGCGCCAGCAGCCAAGTCGTAGGGGGGTACTATGGCTACACCTTC | CASSQVVGGYYGYTF
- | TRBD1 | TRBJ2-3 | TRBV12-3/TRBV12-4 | TGTGCCAGCAGTCCCCCGACAGGGGGGACCACAGATACGCAGTATTTT | CASSPPTGGTTDTQYF
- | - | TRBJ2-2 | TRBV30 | TGTGCCGGACAAAAAGGGGGCACCGGGGAGCTGTTTTTT | CAGQKGGTGELFF
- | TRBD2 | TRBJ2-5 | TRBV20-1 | TGCAGTGCTAGAGATCCCAGCGGGGTCGGCGAGACCCAGTACTTC | CSARDPSGVGETQYF
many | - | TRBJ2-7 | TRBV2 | TGTGCCAGCTTCCTCATACTACCCCCCTCCTACGAGCAGTACTTC | CASFLILPPSYEQYF
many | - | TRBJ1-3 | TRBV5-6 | TGTGCCAGCAGCTTCCAGGGTAGTCGTGGAAACACCATATATTTT | CASSFQGSRGNTIYF
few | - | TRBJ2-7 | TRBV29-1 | TGCAGCGCGGCAGCAACGAACTACGAGCAGTACTTC | CSAAATNYEQYF
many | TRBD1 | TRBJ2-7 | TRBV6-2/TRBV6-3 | TGTGCCAGCAGTTCGCTCGGACAGGGGGATGCCTACGAGCAGTACTTC | CASSSLGQGDAYEQYF
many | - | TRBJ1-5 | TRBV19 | TGTGCCAGTAGTATCAGGACGGCGAATCAGCCCCAGCATTTT | CASSIRTANQPQHF
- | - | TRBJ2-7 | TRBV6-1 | TGTGCCAGCAAAATACAGGTCTACGAGCAGTACTTC | CASKIQVYEQYF
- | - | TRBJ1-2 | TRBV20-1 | TGCAGTGCTAGACGGGGACGACTGGATGGCTACACCTTC | CSARRGRLDGYTF
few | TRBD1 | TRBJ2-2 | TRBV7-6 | TGTGCCAGCAGCTCCGGACAGGGGGCGTTCACCGGGGAGCTGTTTTTT | CASSSGQGAFTGELFF
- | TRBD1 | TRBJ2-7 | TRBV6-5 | TGTGCCAGCAGTTACGGGACAGGGGGCAAGTCCTACGAGCAGTACTTC | CASSYGTGGKSYEQYF